Presented here are 14 T cell receptor beta chains from one specimen sequenced in a study of identical twins. TCRdb passed the 5' RACE reads through MiXCR, listing each CDR3 protein once. The sample includes 500,000 to 600,000 distinct CDR3 sequences, approximately 22% seen only once; the top ten take roughly 0.9%. The data also belong to a second study, concerning T cells expressing NK-cell markers.

Sequenced input: CD4+ T cells sorted from blood. Receptors originate from a woman aged 18 to 35 in good health.

This clonotype has just a few counts. This chain uses TRBV5-1 with TRBJ1-5; D remains unclear. This CDR3 comprises 13 residues. The V end lost 4 bases, the J end lost 2 bases, and 7 bases lay between the germline ends. Germline lookup yields CDR1 SGHRS and CDR2 YFSETQ. The CDR3 protein is CASSEAGNQPQHF. CDR3 DNA: TGCGCCAGCAGCGAGGCAGGCAATCAGCCCCAGCATTTT.

The chain combines TRBV14 with TRBJ2-1; D remains ambiguous. Germline V lookup: CDR1 SGHDN, CDR2 FVKESK. The V end lost 0 bases, the J end lost 11 bases, and 11 bases lay between the germline ends. This CDR3 is 13 amino acids long. The CDR3 loop reads CASSQERHSKQFF. The DNA of the CDR3 is TGTGCCAGCAGCCAAGAAAGGCACAGCAAGCAGTTCTTC.

This clonotype appeared many times. The chain is built from TRBV20-1 and TRBJ2-5; D remains unclear. V was cut by 4 bases and J by 2 bases, with 5 bases left in between. The germline CDR1 and CDR2 sequences are DFQATT and SNEGSKA (reference sequence). CDR3 length: 11 residues. The CDR3 DNA sequence: TGCAGTGCTAACCCTCAAGAGACCCAGTACTTC. Translation: CSANPQETQYF.

This clonotype was seen ten or more times. The genes are TRBV10-3 and TRBJ2-2; no clear D. Looked up from germline, CDR1 is ENHRY and CDR2 is SYGVKD. There are 12 residues in the CDR3. V was cut by 5 bases and J by 3 bases, with 4 bases left in between. CDR3 in amino acids: CAISPYTGELFF. The CDR3 DNA is TGTGCCATCAGTCCCTACACCGGGGAGCTGTTTTTT.

The CDR3 nucleotides are TGTGCCACCAGAAATCCCTCAGGGGGGGATGGCTACACCTTC. This translates into CATRNPSGGDGYTF. V gene TRBV15 combines with J gene TRBJ1-2; 7 positions match TRBD1. The germline CDR1 and CDR2 sequences are LNHNV and YYDKDF (reference sequence). V lost 6 bases, J lost 6 bases, and 10 bases stayed unmatched. CDR3 length: 14 residues.

A few counts support this clonotype. The chain is built from TRBV30 and TRBJ1-2, with D unresolved. The CDR3 runs to 13 residues. V was clipped by 6 bases and J by 8 bases, with 19 bases between them. Germline V gene data show CDR1 as GTSNPN and CDR2 as SVGIG (reference sequence). The CDR3 sequence: CACSLTAGGGYTF. The CDR3 region has the DNA TGTGCCTGCAGCCTTACTGCCGGTGGAGGCTACACCTTC.

The chain is built from TRBV18 and TRBJ1-1; D remains unclear. CDR3 length: 14 residues. The V gene lost 3 bases and the J gene lost 0 bases, with 8 bases spanning the gap. Germline loops: CDR1 KGHSH, CDR2 LQKENI. The CDR3 region is CASSPTSMNTEAFF. The CDR3 coding sequence is TGTGCCAGCTCACCCACATCAATGAACACTGAAGCTTTCTTT.

This clonotype has more than one count but fewer than ten. This chain uses TRBV6-1 with TRBJ1-4; TRBD1 might be the D (5 bases). Germline loops: CDR1 MNHNS, CDR2 SASEGT. This CDR3 contains 15 residues. With 5 bases removed from V and 5 bases from J, the gap between germline ends came to 15 bases. CDR3 in DNA: TGTGCCAGCAGTAAAGAGGGACGGGAGAATGAAAAACTGTTTTTT. This codes for CASSKEGRENEKLFF.

The gene calls are TRBV5-1 and TRBJ2-2, with a tentative D call TRBD1 (5 bases). CDR1 is SGHRS, CDR2 YFSETQ, per germline. This CDR3 spans 15 amino acids. Trimming shortened V by 4 bases and J by 0 bases, and 10 bases separated the two germline ends. The CDR3 nucleotides read TGCGCCAGCAGCGCGACAGTCGCGAACACCGGGGAGCTGTTTTTT. Amino acid sequence: CASSATVANTGELFF.

The chain recombines TRBV10-3 with TRBJ2-1, with 10 positions matching TRBD2. Germline CDR1 ENHRY, CDR2 SYGVKD. The CDR3 is 15 residues long. V gave up 7 bases and J gave up 7 bases; unmatched junction bases: 10. CDR3 amino acids: CAITPLAGARNEQFF. In nucleotides, the CDR3 is TGTGCCATCACTCCTCTAGCGGGAGCTAGAAATGAGCAGTTCTTC.

V is TRBV10-3 and J is TRBJ1-5; no reliable D call. This CDR3 comprises 16 residues. Trimming stripped 0 bases from V and 0 bases from J, with 9 bases between. Germline V lookup: CDR1 ENHRY, CDR2 SYGVKD. This CDR3 is CAISESITDSNQPQHF. CDR3 coding DNA: TGTGCCATCAGTGAGTCGATTACCGATAGCAATCAGCCCCAGCATTTT.

V usage is TRBV9 and J usage is TRBJ1-6; D call uncertain. Germline CDR1 is SGDLS and CDR2 is YYNGEE. There are 15 residues in the CDR3. Trimming removed 0 bases from V and 8 bases from J, with 12 bases in between. CDR3 amino acids: CASSVGVRGDSPLHF. CDR3 DNA: TGTGCCAGCAGCGTAGGGGTGCGTGGCGATTCACCCCTCCACTTT. Full variable domain (rest looked up from reference TRBV9 and TRBJ1-6): DSGVTQTPKHLITATGQRVTLRCSPRSGDLSVYWYQQSLDQGLQFLIQYYNGEERAKGNILERFSAQQFPDLHSELNLSSLELGDSALYFCASSVGVRGDSPLHFGNGTRLTVT.

This clonotype has only a few counts. CDR3 region: CASSPDREHEQYF. The CDR3 nucleotides read TGTGCCAGCAGCCCGGACAGGGAACACGAGCAGTACTTC. The chain uses TRBV7-8 and TRBJ2-7; TRBD1 agrees at 8 bases. Germline V lookup: CDR1 SGHVS, CDR2 FQNEAQ. After removal of 5 bases from V and 5 bases from J, the junction contained 5 bases not matched to a gene. This CDR3 has 13 amino acids.

This clonotype showed up just a few times. The genes are TRBV10-3 and TRBJ1-1; TRBD1 might be the D (5 bases). Trimming took 0 bases from V and 6 from J, leaving 14 bases between them. CDR1 is ENHRY, CDR2 SYGVKD, per germline. CDR3 length: 15 amino acids. The CDR3 here is CAISESGGGEAEAFF. The DNA of the CDR3 is TGTGCCATCAGTGAGTCGGGGGGTGGGGAAGCTGAAGCTTTCTTT.